This TCR beta chain was sequenced in a study of spatial heterogeneity in lung cancer. Whole-study context: After resection, follow-up PBMC samples were sequenced when available, at a median of about 24 months later.

The V gene lost 5 bases and the J gene lost 4 bases, with 21 bases spanning the gap. Looked up from germline, CDR1 is SGHAT and CDR2 is FQNNGV. CDR3 length: 16 residues. On each TCR cDNA molecule, a unique molecular identifier was present. TCRdb ran MiXCR on the 5' RACE reads and lists one entry per CDR3 protein. The sample consists of roughly 70,000 distinct CDR3 sequences, approximately 8.9% of them appearing once. Regarding time point: blood at routine non-recurrence follow-up after resection. This clonotype was seen more than once but under ten times. What it binds is not known. Study-wide results and caveats: In blood, ubiquitous expanded tumor TCRs appeared more at resection than follow-up.

V and J are TRBV11-2 and TRBJ2-7, with D possibly matching TRBD2 (6 bases). The receptor comes from a female donor with early-stage non-small cell lung cancer. Here the sequenced sample was PBMCs, taken at follow-up. The CDR3 sequence: CASSLVRAGTGYEQYF. The CDR3 DNA reads as TGTGCCAGCAGCCTAGTGCGGGCGGGAACGGGGTACGAGCAGTACTTC.